This T cell receptor beta chain was captured in a study of cytomegalovirus exposure and HLA in healthy donors. Overall study context: An early data release held tens of millions of unique TCRs from HLA-typed donors.

PCR employed 60 Vbeta and 13 Jbeta primers. The protocol was immunoSEQ multiplex PCR, while the TCRdb copy is restricted to in-frame clones and leaves out a portion. Among approximately 100,000 clones listed, about 70% were seen once. From germline, CDR1 is SGHRS and CDR2 YFSETQ. V gave up 7 bases and J gave up 8 bases; unmatched junction bases: 18. This CDR3 region has 16 residues. Broader study findings: A later analysis showed that HLA-associated TCR beta chains had undergone more clonal expansion than equally common others. A later analysis reported that several of the most significant clusters appeared to be linked to common viral pathogens, among them Epstein-Barr virus. Productive rates of about 87% or about 30% were seen for most TCR beta V segments in an earlier analysis.

As to this clone: Its target is unknown.

The sample was PBMCs. This receptor was taken from a human donor in good health. The chain carries TRBV5-1 and TRBJ2-1; 7 nucleotides match TRBD2. CDR3: CASQSTAGVASDEQFF. In nucleotides, the CDR3 is TGCGCCAGCCAATCCACGGCGGGAGTGGCCTCGGATGAGCAGTTCTTC.